A single sample gave rise to the 23 T cell receptor beta chains below, sequenced in a study of blood T cell repertoires in COVID-19. Produced via immunoSEQ multiplex PCR; TCRdb's table is partial and in-frame only. This sample has nearly 250,000 clones, with 85% found just once. The specimen sequenced was PBMCs or T cells enriched from blood (not recorded which). The receptors come from a woman aged 45-60 years with acute COVID-19.

The CDR3 spells CASSPLAGASSTDTQYF. For the CDR3, the DNA is TGTGCCAGCAGTCCTCTAGCGGGGGCCTCTAGCACAGATACGCAGTATTTT. This chain connects TRBV9 to TRBJ2-3; 10 bases fit TRBD2. The CDR3 runs to 17 residues. V lost 5 bases, J lost 0 bases, and 9 bases stayed unmatched. Germline assignment: CDR1 SGDLS and CDR2 YYNGEE.

The J gene is TRBJ2-3, the V gene TRBV2; D is perhaps TRBD1 (5 bases). Germline CDR1 and CDR2: SNHLY and FYNNEI. The CDR3 covers 14 residues. V was trimmed by 4 bases and J by 5 bases, leaving 13 bases between them. CDR3 coding DNA: TGTGCCAGCAGTGGACTCCTTCAGGGAGATACGCAGTATTTT. It yields the protein CASSGLLQGDTQYF.

The J gene is TRBJ1-5, the V gene TRBV30, with 7 nucleotides matching TRBD1. The V and J ends lost 5 bases and 1 base, in that order; junction bases with no gene match: 8. There are 15 residues in the CDR3. Germline CDR1 is GTSNPN and CDR2 is SVGIG (reference sequence). The CDR3 protein is CAWGYEGQSNQPQHF. The CDR3 bases are TGTGCCTGGGGGTACGAGGGACAGAGCAATCAGCCCCAGCATTTT.

V usage is TRBV7-2 and J usage is TRBJ2-7; 9 bases are shared with TRBD1. Germline CDR1 SGHTA, CDR2 FQGNSA. The CDR3 consists of 15 residues. V was pared by 7 bases and J by 1 base, with 8 bases of the junction left unmatched. The CDR3 loop is CASIPGQGTSYEQYF. The CDR3 nucleotides are TGTGCCAGCATCCCCGGACAGGGGACTTCCTACGAGCAGTACTTC. Using reference TRBV7-2 and TRBJ2-7 for the parts outside the CDR3, the full variable domain is GAGVSQSPSNKVTEKGKDVELRCDPISGHTALYWYRQSLGQGLEFLIYFQGNSAPDKSGLPSDRFSAERTGGSVSTLTIQRTQQEDSAVYLCASIPGQGTSYEQYFGPGTRLTVT.

The rearrangement links TRBV13 to TRBJ1-1, with TRBD1 matching 8 bases. Losses at the gene ends were 4 bases for V and 6 bases for J; bases not matched to a gene: 7. The CDR3 length is 14 residues. Germline values: CDR1 PRHDT, CDR2 FYEKMQ (reference sequence). As DNA, the CDR3 is TGTGCCAGCAGCTCACCGGGACAGGCTTCTGAAGCTTTCTTT. Its protein is CASSSPGQASEAFF.

The chain has TRBV5-1 and TRBJ2-4, with D maybe TRBD2 (5 bases). The ends were cut back, 0 bases at V and 1 base at J, with 8 bases in the middle. Per germline, CDR1 SGHRS and CDR2 YFSETQ. The CDR3 totals 15 residues. In DNA, the CDR3 is TGCGCCAGCAGCTTGGCGGGGATGGCCAAAAACATTCAGTACTTC. Its protein is CASSLAGMAKNIQYF.

The DNA of the CDR3 is TGTGCCTGGAGGGGACAGGGGTCCAACACCGGGGAGCTGTTTTTT. Translated, it gives CAWRGQGSNTGELFF. The chain couples TRBV30 to TRBJ2-2, with 10 bases lining up with TRBD1. The V gene's germline CDR1 is GTSNPN and CDR2 SVGIG (reference sequence). The CDR3 spans 15 residues. V trimming: 3 bases; J trimming: 2 bases; junction bases outside the gene matches: 3. Looking up the rest from reference TRBV30 and TRBJ2-2 gives the full variable domain: SQTIHQWPATLVQPVGSPLSLECTVEGTSNPNLYWYRQAAGRGLQLLFYSVGIGQISSEVPQNLSASRPQDRQFILSSKKLLLSDSGFYLCAWRGQGSNTGELFFGEGSRLTVL.

V usage is TRBV27 and J usage is TRBJ2-3, with 10 nucleotides matching TRBD2. Trimming removed 4 bases from V and 3 bases from J; junction bases left unmatched: 4. Germline loops: CDR1 MNHEY, CDR2 SMNVEV (reference sequence). The CDR3 is made up of 15 amino acids. CDR3 nucleotides: TGTGCCAGCAGTTCAGCGGGACTAGCGACAGATACGCAGTATTTT. This translates into CASSSAGLATDTQYF.

The V gene is TRBV3-1 (or the pseudogene TRBV3-2), the J gene TRBJ2-5, with TRBD1 matching 12 bases. CDR3 length: 15 amino acids. The ends lost 2 bases at V and 6 bases at J; junction bases unmatched: 4. In germline, CDR1 is LGHDT, CDR2 YNNKEL (reference sequence). The CDR3 region has the DNA TGTGCCAGCAGCCAACCGGGACAGGGGGCTCAGACCCAGTACTTC. Encoded protein: CASSQPGQGAQTQYF.

This clone has just one count. The chain uses TRBV19 and TRBJ2-7, with TRBD1 matching 10 bases. The CDR3 length is 15 residues. J lost 4 bases, V lost 4 bases, and 7 bases had no gene match. Germline CDR1 LNHDA, CDR2 SQIVND (reference sequence). The CDR3 DNA sequence: TGTGCCAGTAGTACCTTGACAGGGGGCGGGTACGAGCAGTACTTC. This sequence encodes CASSTLTGGGYEQYF.

This chain connects TRBV30 to TRBJ2-2, with 10 nucleotides matching TRBD1. This CDR3 has 13 amino acids. Germline V gene lookup returns CDR1 GTSNPN and CDR2 SVGIG (reference sequence). V shed 5 bases and J 6 bases; nucleotides not matched to a gene: 3. CDR3 DNA sequence: TGTGCCTGGGACAGGGGGCTAGCCGGGGAGCTGTTTTTT. Protein product: CAWDRGLAGELFF.

The J gene is TRBJ2-1, the V gene TRBV7-9, with 7 positions matching TRBD1. CDR1 is SEHNR, CDR2 FQNEAQ, per germline (reference sequence). This CDR3 is built from 16 residues. The V segment lost 3 bases and the J segment 7 bases; nucleotides outside the gene matches: 12. In DNA, the CDR3 is TGTGCCAGCAGCTTTCCGACCCGACAGGGTACGAATGAGCAGTTCTTC. It specifies CASSFPTRQGTNEQFF. Full variable domain (rest looked up from reference TRBV7-9 and TRBJ2-1): DTGVSQNPRHKITKRGQNVTFRCDPISEHNRLYWYRQTLGQGPEFLTYFQNEAQLEKSRLLSDRFSAERPKGSFSTLEIQRTEQGDSAMYLCASSFPTRQGTNEQFFGPGTRLTVL.

This clone was found once. The chain recombines TRBV11-2 with TRBJ2-1; D gene ambiguous. V was pared by 0 bases and J by 10 bases, with 7 bases between. Germline assignment: CDR1 SGHAT and CDR2 FQNNGV. The CDR3 extends over 12 amino acids. CDR3 nucleotides: TGTGCCAGCAGCTTAGATAGGCGGGAGCAGTTCTTC. Translation: CASSLDRREQFF.

The chain has TRBV27 and TRBJ2-7; TRBD2 might be the D (7 bases). The CDR3 is 14 residues long. Germline assignment: CDR1 MNHEY and CDR2 SMNVEV (reference sequence). V dropped 7 bases and J dropped 5 bases, with 18 bases sitting between them. The CDR3: CASNVGGLRDEQYF. CDR3 bases: TGTGCCAGCAACGTGGGGGGGCTTCGAGACGAGCAGTACTTC.

About this clone: This same CDR3 is encoded by further DNA sequences in the sample. The gene calls are TRBV19 and TRBJ1-5, with 10 bases lining up with TRBD1. With V trimmed by 6 bases and J by 2 bases, 1 base remained unmatched. The CDR3 is 14 residues long. Germline values: CDR1 LNHDA, CDR2 SQIVND (reference sequence). CDR3 protein: CASSGTGGNQPQHF. CDR3 nucleotides: TGTGCCAGTAGCGGGACAGGGGGCAATCAGCCCCAGCATTTT.

The J gene is TRBJ1-4, the V gene TRBV5-1; 10 bases agree with TRBD1. The ends lost 3 bases at V and 5 bases at J; junction bases unmatched: 7. This CDR3 is built from 16 residues. Germline loops: CDR1 SGHRS, CDR2 YFSETQ. The CDR3 region has the DNA TGCGCCAGCAGCTACATCCCGGGACAGGGGAATGAAAAACTGTTTTTT. Translated: CASSYIPGQGNEKLFF.

The V call is TRBV9, the J call TRBJ2-1; D perhaps matches TRBD1 (6 bases). In germline, CDR1 is SGDLS, CDR2 YYNGEE. This CDR3 contains 13 residues. V shed 7 bases and J shed 5 bases, with 13 bases lying between them. Written as DNA, the CDR3 is TGTGCCAGCGAGAAGGGACATAACAATGAGCAGTTCTTC. It is translated as CASEKGHNNEQFF.

This sequence joins TRBV6-5 and TRBJ2-1; 8 positions agree with TRBD2. The CDR3 consists of 14 residues. V was clipped by 6 bases and J by 0 bases; unmatched bases: 1. CDR1 is MNHEY, CDR2 SVGAGI, per germline. The CDR3 sequence: CASSGGGSYNEQFF. The CDR3 DNA reads as TGTGCCAGCAGCGGGGGGGGCTCCTACAATGAGCAGTTCTTC.

The chain combines TRBV4-1 with TRBJ2-1; 8 nucleotides line up with TRBD1. Germline V gene data show CDR1 as MGHRA and CDR2 as YSYEKL. Unmatched junction bases numbered 2, after V lost 0 bases and J lost 4 bases. The CDR3 spans 15 residues. CDR3 DNA: TGCGCCAGCAGCCAAGAGGGACAGGTGTACAATGAGCAGTTCTTC. Its protein is CASSQEGQVYNEQFF.

The DNA for the CDR3 is TGTGCCAGCAGTTCCATTCTGGCCGTGGGGAGGTCACCCCTCCACTTT. Translated: CASSSILAVGRSPLHF. The V call is TRBV27, the J call TRBJ1-6; D is ambiguous. The CDR3 is 16 amino acids. Germline CDR1 reads MNHEY; CDR2 reads SMNVEV (reference sequence). The ends were cut back, 4 bases at V and 10 bases at J, with 20 bases in the middle.

This chain joins TRBV2 and TRBJ1-1; 8 bases agree with TRBD1. There are 16 residues in the CDR3. V was pared by 4 bases and J by 0 bases, with 7 bases of the junction left unmatched. CDR1 and CDR2 (germline): SNHLY, FYNNEI. DNA of the CDR3: TGTGCCAGCAGTGCGAGCAGGGGGCTAATGAACACTGAAGCTTTCTTT. Its protein product is CASSASRGLMNTEAFF. Looking up the rest from reference TRBV2 and TRBJ1-1 gives the full variable domain: EPEVTQTPSHQVTQMGQEVILRCVPISNHLYFYWYRQILGQKVEFLVSFYNNEISEKSEIFDDQFSVERPDGSNFTLKIRSTKLEDSAMYFCASSASRGLMNTEAFFGQGTRLTVV.

V is TRBV6-5 and J is TRBJ1-2; weak D call: TRBD1 (5 bases). The CDR3 loop spans 14 amino acids. The germline V gene encodes CDR1 MNHEY and CDR2 SVGAGI. V was cut by 10 bases and J by 5 bases, with 20 bases left in between. CDR3 in DNA: TGTGCCACCCTGGGAGGCCTTGGGGGGTATGGCTACACCTTC. Residues: CATLGGLGGYGYTF.

CDR3 in amino acids: CASSNSQGTEAFF. CDR3 DNA: TGTGCCAGCAGCAATTCCCAGGGTACTGAAGCTTTCTTT. This chain connects TRBV28 to TRBJ1-1; a possible D gene is TRBD1 (5 bases). Trimming stripped 6 bases from V and 5 bases from J, with 13 bases between. The CDR3 runs 13 residues. Per germline, CDR1 MDHEN and CDR2 SYDVKM.